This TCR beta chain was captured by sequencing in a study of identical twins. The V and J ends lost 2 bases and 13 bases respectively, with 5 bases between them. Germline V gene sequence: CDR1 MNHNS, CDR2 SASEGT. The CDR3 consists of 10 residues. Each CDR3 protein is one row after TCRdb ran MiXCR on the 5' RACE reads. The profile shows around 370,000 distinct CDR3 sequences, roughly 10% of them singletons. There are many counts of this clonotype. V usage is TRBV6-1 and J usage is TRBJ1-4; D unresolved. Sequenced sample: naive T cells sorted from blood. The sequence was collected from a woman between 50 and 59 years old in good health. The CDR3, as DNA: TGTGCCAGCAGTGAAAACGGACTGTTTTTT. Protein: CASSENGLFF.